This T cell receptor beta chain came from a study of T cell responses to AZD1222 COVID-19 vaccine. Germline CDR1 and CDR2: MDHEN and SYDVKM. V was shortened by 6 bases and J by 6 bases, with 21 bases between the two germline ends. This CDR3 comprises 15 residues. The repertoire was sequenced with immunoSEQ multiplex PCR; TCRdb's copy has only in-frame clones and lacks some. Among 240,000 or so clones listed, 80% to 95% were seen once. The sequences come from peripheral blood, collected on day 0 of AZD1222 vaccination. The sequence came from an adult in good health. This chain uses TRBV28 with TRBJ2-7; D could derive from TRBD1 or TRBD2 (6 bases each). In DNA, the CDR3 is TGTGCCAGCAGCCCCCTCCCGGGGGCGCGTGCCGAGCAGTACTTC. Encoded protein: CASSPLPGARAEQYF.